A single sample gave rise to the 29 T cell receptor beta chains below, sequenced in a study of blood T cells in healthy people across ages. Primed by a sample-barcoded 5' primer and a J-beta primer mix, a second PCR proceeded for about 7 to 11 cycles. TCRdb reprocessed the 5' RACE reads via MiXCR and lists one record per CDR3 protein. The table shows under 1,000,000 distinct CDR3 sequences, with about half occurring only once. Material: blood. All receptors come from a man aged 80 or over in good health.

The chain couples TRBV7-6 to TRBJ1-6; D gene uncertain. Germline V gene lookup returns CDR1 SGHVS and CDR2 FNYEAQ. The V and J ends lost 5 bases and 8 bases respectively, with 7 bases between them. This CDR3 spans 12 amino acids. CDR3 sequence reads: CASSLPDSPLHF. The CDR3 DNA reads TGTGCCAGCAGCCTCCCGGATTCACCCCTCCACTTT.

V is TRBV15 and J is TRBJ2-7; weak D call: TRBD1 (6 bases). This CDR3 is built from 15 residues. The germline CDR1 and CDR2 sequences are LNHNV and YYDKDF (reference sequence). Trimming took off 3 bases at V and 2 bases at J, with 14 bases between the two ends. The CDR3 DNA follows: TGTGCCACCAGCAGGCCCGGACAGCAAGCCTACGAGCAGTACTTC. This codes for CATSRPGQQAYEQYF.

The count of this clonotype is one. Sequence at one end of the junction differs from germline and may be a read error. CDR3 bases: TGCACCAGCAGCCCGGGGGAGCTGGGACAGGGTGAAGCTTTCTTT. This sequence encodes CTSSPGELGQGEAFF. The V and J genes are TRBV5-1 and TRBJ1-1; 9 positions agree with TRBD1. The CDR3 is 15 amino acids. Germline lookup yields CDR1 SGHRS and CDR2 YFSETQ.

This clonotype showed up just a few times. CDR3: CAWSVAATGTDTQYF. The CDR3, as DNA: TGTGCCTGGAGTGTAGCCGCGACGGGGACAGATACGCAGTATTTT. The chain has TRBV30 and TRBJ2-3; a possible D gene is TRBD2 (5 bases). Germline V lookup: CDR1 GTSNPN, CDR2 SVGIG (reference sequence). The CDR3 loop spans 15 amino acids. The V end lost 0 bases, the J end lost 3 bases, and 13 bases lay between the germline ends.

The chain has TRBV12-3 or TRBV12-4 and TRBJ2-7, with 7 bases identical to TRBD2. The CDR3 is 14 amino acids. The ends lost 2 bases at V and 2 bases at J; junction bases unmatched: 3. CDR3 sequence reads: CASSLLAAPYEQYF. The CDR3, as DNA: TGTGCCAGCAGTTTACTAGCGGCCCCCTACGAGCAGTACTTC.

This clonotype has a handful of counts. V is TRBV28 and J is TRBJ2-3, with 8 bases that match TRBD2. This CDR3 has 16 residues. CDR1 and CDR2 (germline): MDHEN, SYDVKM. Trimming at V came to 1 base and at J to 4 bases, leaving 7 bases not matched to a gene. The CDR3 loop reads CASSLFGAGGADTQYF. The CDR3 DNA is TGTGCCAGCAGTTTATTTGGGGCGGGAGGAGCAGATACGCAGTATTTT.

This clonotype was counted only a few times. The genes are TRBV28 and TRBJ1-6, with 8 bases lining up with TRBD1. The junction had 5 bases not matched to a gene; V was cut back by 3 bases and J by 10 bases. In germline, CDR1 is MDHEN, CDR2 SYDVKM. This CDR3 region has 14 residues. CDR3 loop: CASSLAGGGSPLHF. Here the CDR3 DNA reads TGTGCCAGCAGTTTGGCAGGGGGCGGGTCACCCCTCCACTTT. The whole variable domain, filled in from reference TRBV28 and TRBJ1-6, reads DVKVTQSSRYLVKRTGEKVFLECVQDMDHENMFWYRQDPGLGLRLIYFSYDVKMKEKGDIPEGYSVSREKKERFSLILESASTNQTSMYLCASSLAGGGSPLHFGNGTRLTVT.

The chain combines TRBV5-1 with TRBJ2-1, with TRBD2 identical over 13 bases. This CDR3 spans 16 amino acids. With V trimmed by 4 bases and J by 4 bases, 5 bases remained unmatched. Germline CDR1 and CDR2: SGHRS and YFSETQ. The CDR3 DNA is TGCGCCAGCAGCGATGTGACTAGCGGGGGGTACAATGAGCAGTTCTTC. As protein: CASSDVTSGGYNEQFF.

The gene calls are TRBV7-2 and TRBJ1-5, with D hard to call. The V gene's germline CDR1 is SGHTA and CDR2 FQGNSA. V lost 5 bases and J lost 3, with 8 bases in between. The CDR3 runs to 13 residues. The CDR3 region is CASSPGNNQPQHF. As DNA, the CDR3 is TGTGCCAGCAGCCCCGGGAACAATCAGCCCCAGCATTTT.

The chain couples TRBV7-2 to TRBJ2-5; D is possibly TRBD2 (6 bases). With 5 bases removed from V and 0 bases from J, the gap between germline ends came to 10 bases. CDR1 and CDR2 (germline): SGHTA, FQGNSA. The CDR3 is made up of 14 amino acids. DNA for the CDR3: TGTGCCAGCAGCCCGGGAGTGTACCAAGAGACCCAGTACTTC. Encoded protein: CASSPGVYQETQYF.

A word on this clonotype: A read error may be the cause here, since a much bigger clone is one base away. The CDR3 region has the DNA TGTGCCAGCAGACGGACAGGGACTAGCACAGATACGCAGTCTTTT. Its translation: CASRRTGTSTDTQSF. The chain recombines TRBV7-2 with TRBJ2-3; D possibly corresponds to TRBD2 (9 bases). Germline assignment: CDR1 SGHTA and CDR2 FQGNSA. CDR3 length equals 15 residues. The whole variable domain, filled in from reference TRBV7-2 and TRBJ2-3, reads GAGVSQSPSNKVTEKGKDVELRCDPISGHTALYWYRQSLGQGLEFLIYFQGNSAPDKSGLPSDRFSAERTGGSVSTLTIQRTQQEDSAVYLCASRRTGTSTDTQSFGPGTRLTVL.

This chain links TRBV7-9 with TRBJ2-4, with 8 bases fitting TRBD2. The end of the DNA aligns better with TRBJ2-7, so the J call may be wrong. This CDR3 spans 18 amino acids. CDR1 SEHNR and CDR2 FQNEAQ come from the germline V gene (reference sequence). The CDR3 coding sequence is TGTGCCAGCAGCTCATATTCCGCATTTTACGGGAGGGTATACGAGCAGTACTTC. It codes for CASSSYSAFYGRVYEQYF.

This sequence joins TRBV7-2 and TRBJ2-3, with D maybe TRBD2 (6 bases). V was pared by 5 bases and J by 1 base, with 13 bases between. Germline V gene data show CDR1 as SGHTA and CDR2 as FQGNSA. The CDR3 is made up of 15 amino acids. DNA of the CDR3: TGTGCCAGCAGCCTCGGGGGTGCCGGCACAGATACGCAGTATTTT. Translated: CASSLGGAGTDTQYF.

This clonotype was counted at least ten times. The CDR3 coding sequence is TGTGCCAGCAGCTTAAGGGTGGGAGCGGGTAATGAGCAGTTCTTC. This gives the protein CASSLRVGAGNEQFF. The rearrangement joins TRBV7-2 to TRBJ2-1; a weak D match, TRBD2 (6 bases). Trimming stripped 2 bases from V and 7 bases from J, with 15 bases between. The length of the CDR3 is 15 residues. Germline CDR1 is SGHTA and CDR2 is FQGNSA. Together with reference TRBV7-2 and TRBJ2-1, the CDR3 gives the full variable domain: GAGVSQSPSNKVTEKGKDVELRCDPISGHTALYWYRQSLGQGLEFLIYFQGNSAPDKSGLPSDRFSAERTGGSVSTLTIQRTQQEDSAVYLCASSLRVGAGNEQFFGPGTRLTVL.

This chain connects TRBV20-1 to TRBJ2-3; D is undetermined. V was pared by 3 bases and J by 1 base, with 11 bases between. CDR1 and CDR2 (germline): DFQATT, SNEGSKA (reference sequence). The CDR3 has 14 amino acids. The CDR3 DNA reads TGCAGTGCTAGCGGGCAGCTAGGCACAGATACGCAGTATTTT. It specifies CSASGQLGTDTQYF.

In its sample, this clonotype was seen a few times. The rearrangement joins TRBV6-2 or TRBV6-3 to TRBJ2-1; 11 nucleotides line up with TRBD2. There are 16 residues in the CDR3. With 2 bases clipped from V and 8 bases from J, the junction kept 8 bases outside the gene matches. Germline CDR1 MNHEY, CDR2 SVGEGT. The CDR3, as DNA: TGTGCCAGCAGTTACAAGGGTAGCGGGAGGGGGTATGAGCAGTTCTTC. It translates to CASSYKGSGRGYEQFF.

The chain joins TRBV6-1 to TRBJ2-3; D remains unclear. CDR3 length: 14 amino acids. The germline V gene has CDR1 MNHNS and CDR2 SASEGT. V lost 3 bases and J 2 bases, leaving 9 bases between the germline ends. Written as DNA, the CDR3 is TGTGCCAGCAGTGATTACAGCTACACAGATACGCAGTATTTT. Translation gives CASSDYSYTDTQYF.

This sequence joins TRBV5-1 and TRBJ2-3; D is possibly TRBD1 or TRBD2 (5 bases each). The CDR3 loop spans 17 amino acids. Germline V gives CDR1 SGHRS, CDR2 YFSETQ. V was clipped by 4 bases and J by 0 bases, with 18 bases between them. The DNA for the CDR3 is TGCGCCAGCAGCACGAGGGCCGGGACCATTAGCACAGATACGCAGTATTTT. Translating it yields CASSTRAGTISTDTQYF.

The chain recombines TRBV20-1 with TRBJ2-3; no clear D gene. Trimming cost V 6 bases and J 5 bases, with 9 bases left between them. There are 11 residues in the CDR3. Germline CDR1 reads DFQATT; CDR2 reads SNEGSKA (reference sequence). CDR3 amino acids: CSAPVGDTQYF. In DNA form, the CDR3 reads TGCAGTGCCCCCGTGGGAGATACGCAGTATTTT.

This clonotype showed up just once. V is TRBV6-2 or TRBV6-3 and J is TRBJ2-1; TRBD2 matches at 11 bases. The CDR3 is 14 residues long. V dropped 7 bases and J dropped 6; count of bases not matched to a gene: 5. The germline gives CDR1 MNHEY, CDR2 SVGEGT. CDR3 sequence reads: CASTFSGRGNEQFF. The DNA of the CDR3 is TGTGCCAGCACCTTTAGCGGGAGGGGCAATGAGCAGTTCTTC.

V gene TRBV29-1 combines with J gene TRBJ2-6; 10 bases are shared with TRBD2. Trimming cost V 5 bases and J 0 bases; bases outside gene matches: 10. This CDR3 has 18 amino acids. In germline, CDR1 is SQVTM, CDR2 ANQGSEA. The CDR3 sequence is CSVPIGLAESSGANVLTF. The CDR3 coding sequence is TGCAGCGTTCCTATCGGACTAGCGGAAAGCTCTGGGGCCAACGTCCTGACTTTC.

This clonotype was counted between two and nine times. The chain carries TRBV7-2 and TRBJ1-6; D might be TRBD1 (6 bases). The ends were cut back, 5 bases at V and 3 bases at J, with 11 bases in the middle. The V gene's germline CDR1 is SGHTA and CDR2 FQGNSA. The CDR3 spans 15 residues. CDR3 in amino acids: CASSPWTVYNSPLHF. CDR3 DNA sequence: TGTGCCAGCAGCCCCTGGACAGTCTATAATTCACCCCTCCACTTT. The complete variable domain, with remaining parts taken from reference TRBV7-2 and TRBJ1-6, reads GAGVSQSPSNKVTEKGKDVELRCDPISGHTALYWYRQSLGQGLEFLIYFQGNSAPDKSGLPSDRFSAERTGGSVSTLTIQRTQQEDSAVYLCASSPWTVYNSPLHFGNGTRLTVT.

This clonotype was seen a single time. This chain links TRBV29-1 with TRBJ2-3; TRBD1 matches at 8 bases. Per the germline V gene, CDR1 is SQVTM and CDR2 is ANQGSEA. The CDR3 length is 15 residues. The ends lost 8 bases at V and 1 base at J; junction bases unmatched: 11. The CDR3 protein is CSHKRTGTRTDTQYF. The DNA for the CDR3 is TGCAGCCACAAACGGACAGGGACACGCACAGATACGCAGTATTTT.

The genes are TRBV20-1 and TRBJ2-3; 9 positions match TRBD1. V dropped 3 bases and J dropped 1; count of bases not matched to a gene: 11. There are 17 residues in the CDR3. Germline CDR1 and CDR2: DFQATT and SNEGSKA (reference sequence). The CDR3 loop reads CSASLGQGSHGTDTQYF. The CDR3 DNA sequence: TGCAGTGCTAGCCTCGGACAGGGGTCCCACGGCACAGATACGCAGTATTTT.

On this clonotype: A junction boundary mismatches the germline segment, possibly from a read error. The rearrangement links TRBV20-1 to TRBJ2-7; 8 bases align to TRBD2. CDR1 DFQATT and CDR2 SNEGSKA come from the germline V gene (reference sequence). This CDR3 contains 11 residues. CDR3 DNA sequence: TGCAGTGCGAGAGCGGGGGACGAGCAGTACTTC. Translated, it gives CSARAGDEQYF.

Worth noting for this clonotype: With a much larger clone just one base away, this may be a read error. The chain links TRBV10-3 to TRBJ2-1, with D maybe TRBD2 (5 bases). The V gene's germline CDR1 is ENHRY and CDR2 SYGVKD. The CDR3 has 18 amino acids. Written as DNA, the CDR3 is TGTGCCATCAGTGAGTCGTCTCAGGCCTCTAGCTCCTACGATGAGCAGTTCTTC. Its protein is CAISESSQASSSYDEQFF.

The chain combines TRBV6-5 with TRBJ2-7; D ambiguous. Germline V lookup: CDR1 MNHEY, CDR2 SVGAGI. V dropped 7 bases and J dropped 5 bases, with 6 bases sitting between them. This CDR3 spans 10 amino acids. The CDR3 DNA follows: TGTGCCAGCAAGCTCAACGAGCAGTACTTC. It is translated as CASKLNEQYF.

This clonotype was observed at least ten times. J is TRBJ1-5 and V is TRBV12-3 or TRBV12-4, with TRBD1 matching 10 bases. The CDR3 loop spans 15 amino acids. J was trimmed by 4 bases and V by 1 base; bases with no gene match: 1. The CDR3 loop is CASSLGTGGNQPQHF. CDR3 nucleotide sequence: TGTGCCAGCAGTTTAGGGACAGGGGGGAATCAGCCCCAGCATTTT.

The chain links TRBV7-2 to TRBJ1-5; D unresolved. Germline values: CDR1 SGHTA, CDR2 FQGNSA. This CDR3 is 14 amino acids long. V was cut by 3 bases and J by 2 bases, with 8 bases left in between. In DNA form, the CDR3 reads TGTGCCAGCAGCTTCACGCACCGCAATCAGCCCCAGCATTTT. Residues: CASSFTHRNQPQHF.